These T cell receptor beta chains were read from a single sample in a study of blood T cell repertoires in COVID-19. Produced via immunoSEQ multiplex PCR; TCRdb's table is partial and in-frame only. The sample holds some 110,000 clones, approximately 90% seen once. The specimen was peripheral blood. Every receptor here comes from a human donor in a cohort sampled during active COVID-19. The CDR3 runs from the conserved cysteine through the conserved F or W. The order of the fields is V gene, CDR3 length, J gene, CDR3 protein.

v_call: TRBV7-8
cdr3_length: 15
j_call: TRBJ2-1
cdr3_aa: CASSALAGSYNEQFF

v_call: TRBV6-4
cdr3_length: 15
j_call: TRBJ2-5
cdr3_aa: CASSDGTGEHETQYF

v_call: TRBV7-2
cdr3_length: 17
j_call: TRBJ2-5
cdr3_aa: CASSLGTSGGAGETQYF

v_call: TRBV6-5
cdr3_length: 15
j_call: TRBJ1-4
cdr3_aa: CASSYSRATNEKLFF

v_call: TRBV2
cdr3_length: 14
j_call: TRBJ1-5
cdr3_aa: CASSEQGRNQPQHF

v_call: TRBV30
cdr3_length: 15
j_call: TRBJ1-3
cdr3_aa: CAWSVLGASGNTIYF

v_call: TRBV5-1
cdr3_length: 14
j_call: TRBJ2-2
cdr3_aa: CASSLVGYTGELFF

v_call: TRBV4-1
cdr3_length: 15
j_call: TRBJ2-3
cdr3_aa: CASSGAGSISDTQYF

v_call: TRBV5-4
cdr3_length: 13
j_call: TRBJ2-5
cdr3_aa: CASSYRQRETQYF

v_call: TRBV29-1
cdr3_length: 11
j_call: TRBJ1-1
cdr3_aa: CSVGANTEAFF

v_call: TRBV28
cdr3_length: 14
j_call: TRBJ2-7
cdr3_aa: CASSLFGTEGRRYF

v_call: TRBV6-6
cdr3_length: 10
j_call: TRBJ2-1
cdr3_aa: CASSYSRMFF

v_call: TRBV7-8
cdr3_length: 15
j_call: TRBJ1-3
cdr3_aa: CASSFNTESGNTIYF

v_call: TRBV6-5
cdr3_length: 15
j_call: TRBJ1-2
cdr3_aa: CASIPLMAGIYGYTF

v_call: TRBV9
cdr3_length: 19
j_call: TRBJ2-2
cdr3_aa: CASSSHLRARQGVTGELFF

v_call: TRBV11-2
cdr3_length: 14
j_call: TRBJ2-7
cdr3_aa: CASSQTRENYEQYF